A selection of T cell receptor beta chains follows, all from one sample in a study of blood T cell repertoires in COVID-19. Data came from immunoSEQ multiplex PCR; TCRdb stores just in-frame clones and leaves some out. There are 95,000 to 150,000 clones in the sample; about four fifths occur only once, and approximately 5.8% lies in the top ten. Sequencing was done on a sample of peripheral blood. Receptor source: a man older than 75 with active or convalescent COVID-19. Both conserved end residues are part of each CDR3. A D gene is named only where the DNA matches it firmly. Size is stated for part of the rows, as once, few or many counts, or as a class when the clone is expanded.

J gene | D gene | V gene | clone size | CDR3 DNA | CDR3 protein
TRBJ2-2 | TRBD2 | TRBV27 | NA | TGTGCCAGCAGTTACGCGGGGGTTACCGGGGAGCTGTTTTTT | CASSYAGVTGELFF
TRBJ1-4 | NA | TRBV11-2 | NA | TGTGCCAGCAGCTTATTTCATTCAGGGTCTAATGAAAAACTGTTTTTT | CASSLFHSGSNEKLFF
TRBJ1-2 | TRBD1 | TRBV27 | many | TGTGCCAGCAGTCCTGGCACAGGGGATGGCTACACCTTC | CASSPGTGDGYTF
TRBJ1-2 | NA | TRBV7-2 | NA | TGTGCCAGCAGCTTTGGCGTCGGCCTAGAGGGTGGCTACACCTTC | CASSFGVGLEGGYTF
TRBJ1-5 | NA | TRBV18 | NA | TGTGCCAGCTCACCACCCGGAGGAAGCAATCAGCCCCAGCATTTT | CASSPPGGSNQPQHF
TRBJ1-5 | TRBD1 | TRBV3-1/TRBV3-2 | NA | TGTGCCAGCAGCCGAGGGACAGGGTTTCTTCAGCCCCAGCATTTT | CASSRGTGFLQPQHF
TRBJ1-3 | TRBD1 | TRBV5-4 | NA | TGTGCCAGCAGTTCCTCCGGGACAGGGCCTGGAAACACCATATATTTT | CASSSSGTGPGNTIYF
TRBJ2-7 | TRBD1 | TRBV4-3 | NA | TGCGCCAGCAGCCAAACAATGACAGGGCCCTACGAGCAGTACTTC | CASSQTMTGPYEQYF
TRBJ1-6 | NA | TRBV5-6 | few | TGTGCCAGCAGCTTGAGATTCGCCGGAGAAAATTCACCCCTCCACTTT | CASSLRFAGENSPLHF
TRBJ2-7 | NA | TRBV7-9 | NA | TGTGCCAGCAGCTTTGAGGGGAGGTCCTACGAGCAGTACTTC | CASSFEGRSYEQYF
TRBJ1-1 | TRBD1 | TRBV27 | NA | TGTGCCAGCAGTTTAAGGACAGGGAGTAGGACTGAAGCTTTCTTT | CASSLRTGSRTEAFF
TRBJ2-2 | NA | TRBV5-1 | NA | TGCGCCAGCAGCGGCGGGACGCGGGCGGGGAGGACCGGGGAGCTGTTTTTT | CASSGGTRAGRTGELFF
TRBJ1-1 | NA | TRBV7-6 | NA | TGTGCCAGCAGCCCTCTACTAACTGCGAACACTGAAGCTTTCTTT | CASSPLLTANTEAFF
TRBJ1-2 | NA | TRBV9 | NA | TGTGCCAGCAGCGTTGGGACTGCCTATGGCTACACCTTC | CASSVGTAYGYTF
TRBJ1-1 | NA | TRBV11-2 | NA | TGTGCCAGCAGTGAGCTGATGAACACTGAAGCTTTCTTT | CASSELMNTEAFF
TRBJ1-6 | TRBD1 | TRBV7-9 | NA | TGTGCCAGCAGCTTAAGACAGGGCTCCTATAATTCACCCCTCCACTTT | CASSLRQGSYNSPLHF
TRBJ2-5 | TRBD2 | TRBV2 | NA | TGTGCCAGCCTTTTGGGAGGGAGGGCAGAGACCCAGTACTTC | CASLLGGRAETQYF
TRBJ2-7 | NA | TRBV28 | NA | TGTGCCAGCAGAAGTACAGGGCAACTTTCCTACGAGCAGTACTTC | CASRSTGQLSYEQYF
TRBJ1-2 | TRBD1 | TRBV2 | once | TGTGCCAGCTATCCCCCCGCTGGCAGGGGGTATGGCTACACCTTC | CASYPPAGRGYGYTF
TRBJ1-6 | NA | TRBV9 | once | TGTGCCAGCAGCGTCGGAGGGGACTCACCCCTCCACTTT | CASSVGGDSPLHF
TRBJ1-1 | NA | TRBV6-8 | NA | TGTGCCAGCAGTCAGACATCGAACATAGGGGGGGAGAGGGAAGCTTTCTTT | CASSQTSNIGGEREAFF
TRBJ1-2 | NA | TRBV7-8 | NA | TGTGCCAGCAGCTCACGGACAGATAACTATGGCTACACCTTC | CASSSRTDNYGYTF
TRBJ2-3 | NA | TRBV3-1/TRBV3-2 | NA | TGTGCCAGCAGCCTTATAGGCGGGGCCCTAACAGATACGCAGTATTTT | CASSLIGGALTDTQYF
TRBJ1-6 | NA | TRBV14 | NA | TGTGCCAGCAGCCAAGGAAGAGGGCGGATTAATTCACCCCTCCACTTT | CASSQGRGRINSPLHF
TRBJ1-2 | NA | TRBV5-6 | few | TGTGCCAGCATTTCGACAGGCTATGGCTACACCTTC | CASISTGYGYTF
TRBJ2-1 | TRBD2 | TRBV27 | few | TGTGCCAGCAGTTTAAGCAGCGGGGGGGGACCATACAATGAGCAGTTCTTC | CASSLSSGGGPYNEQFF
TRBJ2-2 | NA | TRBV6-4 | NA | TGTGCCAGCAGTACCGAACAGGGCACCGGGGAGCTGTTTTTT | CASSTEQGTGELFF
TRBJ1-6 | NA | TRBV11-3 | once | TGTGCCAGCAGCTTATTATTGCAAGTTAGCTCCTATAATTCACCCCTCCACTTT | CASSLLLQVSSYNSPLHF
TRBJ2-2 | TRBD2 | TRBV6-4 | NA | TGTGCCAGCAGAGCCGGGACTAGCGACGGGGAGCTGTTTTTT | CASRAGTSDGELFF
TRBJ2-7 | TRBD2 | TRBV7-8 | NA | TGTGCCAGCAGCGCCCCGGGGGGGGTATATAAGCAGTACTTC | CASSAPGGVYKQYF
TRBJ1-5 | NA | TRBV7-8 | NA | TGTGCCAGCAGCTCCCAAGGCAGGGCCCTCAATCAGCCCCAGCATTTT | CASSSQGRALNQPQHF
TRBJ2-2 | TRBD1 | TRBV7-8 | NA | TGTGCCAGCAGCTTAGGTTCCGGGACAGGGGGTTCCGGGGAGCTGTTTTTT | CASSLGSGTGGSGELFF
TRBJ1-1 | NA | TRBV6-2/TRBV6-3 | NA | TGTGCCAGCAGTTATAACAGGGACCCCTCGGCTTTCTTT | CASSYNRDPSAFF
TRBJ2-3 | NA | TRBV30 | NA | TGTGCCTGGAGTTGGCGCGGGGACTTAGGCACAGATACGCAGTATTTT | CAWSWRGDLGTDTQYF
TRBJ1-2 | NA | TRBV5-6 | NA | TGTGCCAGCAGCTTCGGTCAGGGTCCTAACTATGGCTACACCTTC | CASSFGQGPNYGYTF
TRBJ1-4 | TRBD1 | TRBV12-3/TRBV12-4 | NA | TGTGCCAGCCAAGACAGGGGTAATGAAAAACTGTTTTTT | CASQDRGNEKLFF
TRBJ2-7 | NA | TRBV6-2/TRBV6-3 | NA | TGTGCCAGCAGTTCCCCCCGGGACTCCTTTTACGAGCAGTACTTC | CASSSPRDSFYEQYF
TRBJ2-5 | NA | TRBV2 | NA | TGTGCCAGCAGTGCCTTTGGGGCTAGAGCGGAGACCCAGTACTTC | CASSAFGARAETQYF
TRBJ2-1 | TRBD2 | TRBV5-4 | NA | TGTGCCAGCAGCGTAGCGGGGAGCTACAATGAGCAGTTCTTC | CASSVAGSYNEQFF
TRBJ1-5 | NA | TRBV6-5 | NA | TGTGCCAGCAGCGTGCAGGATAGCAATCAGCCCCAGCATTTT | CASSVQDSNQPQHF
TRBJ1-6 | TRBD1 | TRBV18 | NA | TGTGCCAGCTCACCAGTACAGGGGAGCTCCTATAATTCACCCCTCCACTTT | CASSPVQGSSYNSPLHF
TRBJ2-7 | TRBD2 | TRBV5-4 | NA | TGTGCCAGCAGCTTACTACTTGCGAGCGGGGGAGACTACGAGCAGTACTTC | CASSLLLASGGDYEQYF
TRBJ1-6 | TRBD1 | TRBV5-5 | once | TGTGCCAGCAGCTCTGGCCCTGGGACAGGGAATTCACCCCTCCACTTT | CASSSGPGTGNSPLHF